The TCR beta chain described here comes from a study of T-cell memory formation after mild COVID-19. The CDR3 length is 14 residues. The germline V gene encodes CDR1 SEHNR and CDR2 FQNEAQ (reference sequence). V was trimmed by 5 bases and J by 10 bases, leaving 18 bases between them. Remarks on this clonotype: The antigen is not known.

Study-level results: Most CD4+ clones that shrank were in CM and EM, while CD8+ ones turned up in EMRA.

One entry per CDR3 protein, called by TCRdb with MiXCR from the 5' RACE reads. This sample carries around 130,000 distinct CDR3 sequences, about a sixth of them seen once, and the ten largest clones take 14%. Sequenced: PBMCs or a T cell subset sorted from them (not recorded which). V gene TRBV7-9 combines with J gene TRBJ2-1, with D perhaps TRBD2 (6 bases). This receptor was identified in an adult woman who had mild COVID-19 (a few samples of this study predate the infection). Cell type and time point are not known. CDR3 residues: CASSTRRSGEEQFF. For the CDR3, the DNA is TGTGCCAGCAGCACCCGTCGCTCGGGGGAAGAGCAGTTCTTC.